Presented here are 30 T cell receptor beta chains from one specimen sequenced in a study of PD-1 blockade in classical Hodgkin lymphoma. Measured with immunoSEQ multiplex PCR; TCRdb has only the in-frame clones, and not every one. The table records over 35,000 clones, approximately 90% of them present only once. Relapse was seen in all patients after autologous stem cell transplantation, and brentuximab vedotin exposure was variable. Sequenced here: peripheral blood mononuclear cells (PBMCs), sampled before the second cycle of nivolumab. The source is a human donor with classical Hodgkin lymphoma.

The chain employs TRBV5-5 and TRBJ1-1; D is undetermined. V lost 0 bases and J lost 11, with 11 bases in between. CDR3 length: 12 residues. Germline V CDR1 and CDR2: SGHKS, YYEKEE (reference sequence). The CDR3 spells CASSLGGRRAFF. CDR3 sequence (DNA): TGTGCCAGCAGCTTGGGTGGGCGCCGGGCTTTCTTT.

This chain joins TRBV19 and TRBJ1-6; D is uncertain. CDR1 and CDR2 from the germline V gene are LNHDA and SQIVND (reference sequence). The CDR3 consists of 12 residues. V was pared by 7 bases and J by 7 bases, with 8 bases between. The CDR3 loop is CASNWENSPLHF. CDR3 DNA: TGTGCCAGTAACTGGGAAAATTCACCCCTCCACTTT.

V and J are TRBV28 and TRBJ1-3, with 12 bases that match TRBD1. The CDR3 length is 18 residues. The trim removed 5 bases at V and 7 bases at J, leaving 15 bases unmatched. The germline V gene encodes CDR1 MDHEN and CDR2 SYDVKM. The CDR3: CASSVFPGQGAPANTIYF. The CDR3 region has the DNA TGTGCCAGCAGTGTATTTCCGGGACAGGGGGCGCCGGCGAACACCATATATTTT.

This chain joins TRBV18 and TRBJ2-7; D uncertain. Germline values: CDR1 KGHSH, CDR2 LQKENI. The germline V and J ends were trimmed by 3 bases and 3 bases, with 18 bases remaining between them. CDR3 length: 16 residues. The CDR3 protein is CASSPGTHIARYEQYF. CDR3 sequence (DNA): TGTGCCAGCTCACCCGGAACCCACATCGCCCGCTACGAGCAGTACTTC.

The chain is built from TRBV7-7 and TRBJ2-5; D tentatively reads TRBD1 or TRBD2 (5 bases each). The CDR3 is made up of 16 amino acids. V lost 5 bases and J lost 3, with 19 bases in between. Germline assignment: CDR1 SSHAT and CDR2 FNYEAQ (reference sequence). DNA for the CDR3: TGTGCCAGCAGCCCTAAGGTGGGACGACCCGAAGAGACCCAGTACTTC. It translates to CASSPKVGRPEETQYF.

This clone was seen a single time. At one end the junction does not follow the germline gene, possibly because of a read error. The chain joins TRBV7-7 to TRBJ2-5; D not resolved. This CDR3 has 15 residues. Germline assignment: CDR1 SSHAT and CDR2 FNYEAQ (reference sequence). Written as DNA, the CDR3 is TGTGCTAGCAGCTTAGCTCCGGACGCTGGAAAGACCCAGTACTTC. Translating it yields CASSLAPDAGKTQYF. Drawing the rest from reference TRBV7-7 and TRBJ2-5, the complete variable domain is GAGVSQSPRYKVTKRGQDVTLRCDPISSHATLYWYQQALGQGPEFLTYFNYEAQPDKSGLPSDRFSAERPEGSISTLTIQRTEQRDSAMYRCASSLAPDAGKTQYFGPGTRLLVL.

The rearrangement uses TRBV6-5 and TRBJ2-1; D is uncertain. Trimming removed 6 bases at V and 7 bases at J, with 16 bases between. This CDR3 is 14 amino acids long. CDR1 and CDR2 from the germline V gene are MNHEY and SVGAGI. The CDR3 coding sequence is TGTGCCAGCAGCCCCTGGGCAGCCAGTAATGAGCAGTTCTTC. Its protein product is CASSPWAASNEQFF.

The rearrangement joins TRBV5-1 to TRBJ1-3, with D unresolved. The CDR3 runs 15 residues. Germline assignment: CDR1 SGHRS and CDR2 YFSETQ. V was trimmed by 4 bases and J by 0 bases, leaving 11 bases between them. In DNA form, the CDR3 reads TGCGCCAGCAGCGCGGACGGAACCTCTGGAAACACCATATATTTT. Translation: CASSADGTSGNTIYF.

This chain uses TRBV7-9 with TRBJ2-3; TRBD1 aligns across 7 bases. CDR1 SEHNR and CDR2 FQNEAQ come from the germline V gene (reference sequence). The CDR3 extends over 14 amino acids. After removal of 5 bases from V and 4 bases from J, the junction contained 6 bases not matched to a gene. The CDR3 protein is CASSEVGGPDTQYF. The CDR3 nucleotides read TGTGCCAGCAGCGAAGTAGGGGGCCCAGATACGCAGTATTTT.

The genes are TRBV12-5 and TRBJ1-3, with 7 nucleotides matching TRBD1. This CDR3 has 16 residues. The trim removed 4 bases at V and 1 base at J, leaving 7 bases unmatched. The germline gives CDR1 LGHNT, CDR2 FRNRAP. This CDR3 reads CASGWGDSGSGNTIYF. CDR3 in DNA: TGTGCTAGTGGTTGGGGGGACAGCGGTTCTGGAAACACCATATATTTT.

The chain carries TRBV2 and TRBJ2-7, with a weak D call TRBD1 (5 bases). The CDR3 has 14 residues. Germline V gene sequence: CDR1 SNHLY, CDR2 FYNNEI. The V end lost 4 bases, the J end lost 3 bases, and 13 bases lay between the germline ends. CDR3 in amino acids: CASSVGRQIYEQYF. CDR3 nucleotides: TGTGCCAGCAGTGTTGGCCGACAGATCTACGAGCAGTACTTC.

The rearrangement uses TRBV10-3 and TRBJ2-3, with 7 nucleotides matching TRBD2. This CDR3 has 17 residues. V lost 4 bases, J lost 0 bases, and 10 bases stayed unmatched. CDR1 and CDR2 from the germline V gene are ENHRY and SYGVKD. CDR3 loop: CAISGSLGEGSTDTQYF. CDR3 bases: TGTGCCATCAGTGGGTCTTTGGGGGAGGGAAGCACAGATACGCAGTATTTT.

J is TRBJ1-2 and V is TRBV18, with D hard to call. V was pared by 4 bases and J by 6 bases, with 15 bases between. The V gene's germline CDR1 is KGHSH and CDR2 LQKENI. There are 14 residues in the CDR3. For the CDR3, the DNA is TGTGCCAGCTCACGGGTTCAGGATCAGGATGGCTACACCTTC. As protein: CASSRVQDQDGYTF.

The chain has TRBV7-2 and TRBJ1-3; the D gene is possibly TRBD1 (5 bases). The CDR3 covers 15 residues. Germline CDR1 reads SGHTA; CDR2 reads FQGNSA. Trimming took off 4 bases at V and 2 bases at J, with 12 bases between the two ends. The CDR3 spells CASSSFQGPGNTIYF. The CDR3 nucleotides are TGTGCCAGCAGCTCCTTCCAGGGACCTGGAAACACCATATATTTT.

The CDR3: CASSSPGLRSHEQYF. CDR3 sequence (DNA): TGTGCCAGCAGCTCCCCGGGTTTGCGGTCCCACGAGCAGTACTTC. The chain links TRBV5-4 to TRBJ2-7, with D unclear. Trimming took off 3 bases at V and 5 bases at J, with 18 bases between the two ends. Germline loops: CDR1 SGHNT, CDR2 YYREEE (reference sequence). The CDR3 sequence is 15 residues long. The whole variable domain, remainder taken from reference TRBV5-4 and TRBJ2-7, is ETGVTQSPTHLIKTRGQQVTLRCSSQSGHNTVSWYQQALGQGPQFIFQYYREEENGRGNFPPRFSGLQFPNYSSELNVNALELDDSALYLCASSSPGLRSHEQYFGPGTRLTVT.

This clone has just a few counts. V is TRBV5-4 and J is TRBJ2-5; 10 positions agree with TRBD2. The V gene's germline CDR1 is SGHNT and CDR2 YYREEE (reference sequence). The CDR3 sequence is 18 residues long. The V segment lost 2 bases and the J segment 7 bases; nucleotides outside the gene matches: 17. The CDR3 loop reads CASSLAGGLPIGSGTQYF. The DNA of the CDR3 is TGTGCCAGCAGCTTAGCGGGGGGGCTCCCCATCGGATCGGGGACCCAGTACTTC.

This sequence joins TRBV6-1 and TRBJ1-5, with unresolved D. The CDR3 totals 14 residues. Between the trimmed V and J ends, which lost 4 bases and 0 bases, there was a span of 7 bases. Germline CDR1 is MNHNS and CDR2 is SASEGT. CDR3 nucleotide sequence: TGTGCCAGCAGTGGGGCGGTTAGCAATCAGCCCCAGCATTTT. Translation: CASSGAVSNQPQHF.

The V gene is TRBV19, the J gene TRBJ2-2; D is unclear. The CDR3 sequence is 14 residues long. The V gene's germline CDR1 is LNHDA and CDR2 SQIVND (reference sequence). Trimming cost V 6 bases and J 6 bases, with 14 bases left between them. CDR3 coding DNA: TGTGCCAGTAGCCGGAGAGAGACTCCCGGGGAGCTGTTTTTT. It encodes CASSRRETPGELFF.

The rearrangement links TRBV11-2 to TRBJ2-7; D might be TRBD2 (5 bases). Between the trimmed V and J ends, which lost 0 bases and 3 bases, there was a span of 9 bases. CDR1 and CDR2 from the germline V gene are SGHAT and FQNNGV. The CDR3 is 14 residues long. The CDR3 spells CASSLDGRDYEQYF. The CDR3 DNA reads TGTGCCAGCAGCTTAGACGGACGGGACTACGAGCAGTACTTC.

The V and J genes are TRBV10-3 and TRBJ2-7; tentatively, D is TRBD1 (5 bases). Germline values: CDR1 ENHRY, CDR2 SYGVKD. V was shortened by 2 bases and J by 7 bases, with 12 bases between the two germline ends. This CDR3 is 13 amino acids long. CDR3 residues: CAISEGSGIEQYF. The CDR3, as DNA: TGTGCCATCAGTGAGGGCTCAGGGATAGAGCAGTACTTC.

The V call is TRBV30, the J call TRBJ1-5, with D unresolved. The CDR3 has 15 amino acids. Trimming left V 3 bases short and J 0 bases short, with 12 bases between. Germline CDR1 reads GTSNPN; CDR2 reads SVGIG (reference sequence). The CDR3 DNA is TGTGCCTGGAGCCTCGAGAAGGGTAGCAATCAGCCCCAGCATTTT. This codes for CAWSLEKGSNQPQHF. Complete variable domain (other parts from reference TRBV30 and TRBJ1-5): SQTIHQWPATLVQPVGSPLSLECTVEGTSNPNLYWYRQAAGRGLQLLFYSVGIGQISSEVPQNLSASRPQDRQFILSSKKLLLSDSGFYLCAWSLEKGSNQPQHFGDGTRLSIL.

The chain recombines TRBV5-5 with TRBJ1-2; D remains unclear. V was trimmed by 3 bases and J by 6 bases, leaving 12 bases between them. The CDR3 runs 13 residues. CDR1 and CDR2 (germline): SGHKS, YYEKEE (reference sequence). The CDR3 reads CASSSHGVNGYTF. For the CDR3, the DNA is TGTGCCAGCAGCTCGCACGGGGTTAATGGCTACACCTTC.

J is TRBJ1-2 and V is TRBV19; D call uncertain. The germline gives CDR1 LNHDA, CDR2 SQIVND (reference sequence). Trimming stripped 3 bases from V and 4 bases from J, with 6 bases between. The CDR3 is made up of 12 amino acids. CDR3 region: CASSISVYGYTF. CDR3 bases: TGTGCCAGTAGTATTTCCGTCTATGGCTACACCTTC.

The chain is built from TRBV7-2 and TRBJ2-7; TRBD2 might be the D (5 bases). The CDR3 runs to 11 residues. Germline V gene data show CDR1 as SGHTA and CDR2 as FQGNSA. The V end lost 4 bases, the J end lost 9 bases, and 10 bases lay between the germline ends. The CDR3 here is CASSSLALQYF. The DNA of the CDR3 is TGTGCCAGCAGCTCCTTAGCGTTGCAGTACTTC.

The rearrangement links TRBV7-2 to TRBJ1-1; D unresolved. Deletions cut 0 bases from V and 0 bases from J, with 17 bases between. CDR1 and CDR2 (germline): SGHTA, FQGNSA. CDR3 size: 18 residues. In nucleotides, the CDR3 is TGTGCCAGCAGCTTAGCGTCATTCACCCCTGCAATGAACACTGAAGCTTTCTTT. Its translation: CASSLASFTPAMNTEAFF.

The CDR3 coding sequence is TGTGCCAGCAGTGAAATGCCGGGTTCCTACAATGAGCAGTTCTTC. It codes for CASSEMPGSYNEQFF. This rearrangement joins TRBV6-1 to TRBJ2-1; D is undetermined. Germline loops: CDR1 MNHNS, CDR2 SASEGT. CDR3 length equals 15 residues. V lost 2 bases to trimming and J lost 1 base, with 9 bases between them.

The V and J genes are TRBV7-2 and TRBJ2-7, with TRBD1 matching 7 bases. Germline-derived CDR1 and CDR2 are SGHTA and FQGNSA. The CDR3 covers 14 residues. V dropped 6 bases and J dropped 0; count of bases not matched to a gene: 5. The CDR3 loop reads CASRHDRASYEQYF. CDR3 sequence (DNA): TGTGCCAGCAGACACGACAGGGCCTCCTACGAGCAGTACTTC.

The chain links TRBV29-1 to TRBJ2-7; D uncertain. This CDR3 contains 13 residues. V gave up 5 bases and J gave up 0 bases, with 11 bases separating them. CDR1 is SQVTM, CDR2 ANQGSEA, per germline. Here the CDR3 reads CSVPSVGSYEQYF. The CDR3 DNA follows: TGCAGCGTTCCCAGTGTGGGCTCCTACGAGCAGTACTTC.

The rearrangement links TRBV21-1 to TRBJ2-3; the table's D call, TRBD2, has no DNA check behind it. TRBV21-1 represents a pseudogene. The CDR3 spans 17 residues. CDR3 sequence: CASSKDVRERELDTQYF. The CDR3 region has the DNA TGTGCCAGCAGCAAAGATGTTAGGGAGCGTGAACTGGATACGCAGTATTTT.

V and J are TRBV7-2 and TRBJ2-1, with TRBD1 identical over 11 bases. With V trimmed by 4 bases and J by 4 bases, 3 bases remained unmatched. The CDR3 is 15 residues long. Germline CDR1 is SGHTA and CDR2 is FQGNSA. The CDR3 coding sequence is TGTGCCAGCAGCTCGCGGGACAGGGGGTACAATGAGCAGTTCTTC. It encodes CASSSRDRGYNEQFF.